Listed here are 21 T cell receptor beta chains from one sample, sequenced in a study of blood T cell repertoires in COVID-19. Profiling relied on immunoSEQ multiplex PCR, and the TCRdb table lists in-frame clones only, not all of them. The data hold some 250,000 clones, with around 93% observed a single time. The material sequenced was PBMCs or T cells enriched from blood (not recorded which). These receptor sequences come from a human donor in a cohort exposed to, infected with or recovered from COVID-19 (not recorded which). The donor label of this sample is uncertain.

V is TRBV7-9 and J is TRBJ1-4; TRBD1 is a possible D gene (5 bases). The CDR3 contains 15 residues. V lost 5 bases to trimming and J lost 7 bases, with 17 bases between them. Germline CDR1 and CDR2: SEHNR and FQNEAQ (reference sequence). For the CDR3, the DNA is TGTGCCAGCAGCCCTGACGGGGGAGGGATTGAAAAACTGTTTTTT. It translates to CASSPDGGGIEKLFF.

This chain uses TRBV30 with TRBJ2-7; 8 bases are a match to TRBD2. Germline V gives CDR1 GTSNPN, CDR2 SVGIG (reference sequence). V lost 0 bases and J lost 1; bases outside the gene matches: 5. The CDR3 runs 15 residues. The chain's CDR3 is CAWSVGSGASYEQYF. CDR3 DNA sequence: TGTGCCTGGAGTGTTGGTAGCGGGGCATCCTACGAGCAGTACTTC.

This chain connects TRBV5-5 to TRBJ2-7; D gene uncertain. Germline loops: CDR1 SGHKS, CDR2 YYEKEE (reference sequence). Trimming removed 2 bases at V and 3 bases at J, with 9 bases between. The CDR3 has 13 amino acids. CDR3 nucleotide sequence: TGTGCCAGCAGCTTCAACAGAGTCTACGAGCAGTACTTC. Protein sequence: CASSFNRVYEQYF.

This sequence joins TRBV30 and TRBJ1-5; the D gene is possibly TRBD1 (5 bases). CDR3 length: 13 residues. The germline V gene encodes CDR1 GTSNPN and CDR2 SVGIG (reference sequence). V lost 0 bases and J 9 bases, leaving 12 bases between the germline ends. CDR3 DNA: TGTGCCTGGAGTGTAGGGGCTAAACGGCCCCAGCATTTT. It encodes CAWSVGAKRPQHF.

The chain combines TRBV12-3 or TRBV12-4 with TRBJ1-2; no definite D call. The V end lost 7 bases, the J end lost 7 bases, and 16 bases lay between the germline ends. The CDR3 contains 13 residues. The CDR3 here is CASTTQVRLGYTF. The CDR3 DNA reads TGTGCCAGCACCACTCAAGTCCGTCTTGGCTACACCTTC.

J is TRBJ1-3 and V is TRBV5-6, with D possibly being TRBD1 (6 bases). This CDR3 is built from 15 residues. Germline CDR1 SGHDT, CDR2 YYEEEE. V was cut by 9 bases and J by 4 bases, with 20 bases left in between. CDR3 sequence: CATRSRGAVGNTIYF. For the CDR3, the DNA is TGTGCCACCAGAAGTCGGGGGGCTGTGGGAAACACCATATATTTT.

This clone was found a few times. V usage is TRBV25-1 and J usage is TRBJ2-1, with 8 bases that match TRBD1. CDR1 and CDR2 (germline): MGHDK, SYGVNS. V lost 5 bases, J lost 3 bases, and 15 bases stayed unmatched. This CDR3 contains 18 residues. This CDR3 is CASSKRTGSLSNYNEQFF. The CDR3 nucleotides are TGTGCCAGCAGTAAACGGACAGGGAGCCTATCCAACTACAATGAGCAGTTCTTC.

This chain joins TRBV12-5 and TRBJ1-2; D might be TRBD1 (6 bases). V was clipped by 8 bases and J by 7 bases, with 17 bases between them. The CDR3 is made up of 13 amino acids. The germline V gene encodes CDR1 LGHNT and CDR2 FRNRAP. CDR3 sequence (DNA): TGTGCTAGTTCTTGGGGGCCCCAAGGTGGCTACACCTTC. Translating it yields CASSWGPQGGYTF. The full variable domain, in which reference TRBV12-5 and TRBJ1-2 provide the parts outside the CDR3, is DARVTQTPRHKVTEMGQEVTMRCQPILGHNTVFWYRQTMMQGLELLAYFRNRAPLDDSGMPKDRFSAEMPDATLATLKIQPSEPRDSAVYFCASSWGPQGGYTFGSGTRLTVV.

The rearrangement uses TRBV6-5 and TRBJ1-1, with a weak D call TRBD1 (5 bases). CDR3 length equals 13 residues. V was cut by 6 bases and J by 1 base, with 9 bases left in between. Per germline, CDR1 MNHEY and CDR2 SVGAGI. The CDR3 DNA is TGTGCCAGCAGCGAGGACAAGAACACTGAAGCTTTCTTT. Its protein product is CASSEDKNTEAFF.

The V and J genes are TRBV6-5 and TRBJ2-7; tentatively, D is TRBD2 (6 bases). This CDR3 region has 14 residues. The germline gives CDR1 MNHEY, CDR2 SVGAGI. V lost 5 bases to trimming and J lost 2 bases, with 13 bases between them. This CDR3 is CASSLGGLPYEQYF. For the CDR3, the DNA is TGTGCCAGCAGTCTGGGGGGTCTCCCCTACGAGCAGTACTTC.

The rearrangement links TRBV7-2 to TRBJ1-1; 8 positions match TRBD1. In germline, CDR1 is SGHTA, CDR2 FQGNSA. The CDR3 runs 15 residues. The trim removed 6 bases at V and 0 bases at J, leaving 6 bases unmatched. CDR3 in amino acids: CASSVQGAMNTEAFF. DNA of the CDR3: TGTGCCAGCAGTGTCCAGGGGGCGATGAACACTGAAGCTTTCTTT.

The V call is TRBV2, the J call TRBJ2-7, with TRBD2 matching 15 bases. CDR3 size: 15 residues. Germline CDR1 and CDR2: SNHLY and FYNNEI. The trim removed 4 bases at V and 4 bases at J, leaving 2 bases unmatched. CDR3 in amino acids: CASSGTSGGGYEQYF. CDR3 in DNA: TGTGCCAGCAGTGGGACTAGCGGGGGGGGATACGAGCAGTACTTC.

The chain has TRBV10-3 and TRBJ1-2; 8 bases agree with TRBD1. CDR1 is ENHRY and CDR2 is SYGVKD in the germline V gene. The V segment lost 11 bases and the J segment 8 bases; nucleotides outside the gene matches: 13. CDR3 length: 13 amino acids. For the CDR3, the DNA is TGTGCCTCCGACCAGGGGGCGGACATCGGCTACACCTTC. It encodes CASDQGADIGYTF.

V is TRBV12-5 and J is TRBJ1-1; TRBD1 matches at 7 bases. Trimming removed 5 bases from V and 7 bases from J; junction bases left unmatched: 10. Per the germline V gene, CDR1 is LGHNT and CDR2 is FRNRAP. This CDR3 contains 14 residues. Here the CDR3 DNA reads TGTGCTAGTGGTCTAGACAGGGTAGAACATGAAGCTTTCTTT. Translation gives CASGLDRVEHEAFF. The full variable domain, its missing parts supplied by reference TRBV12-5 and TRBJ1-1, is DARVTQTPRHKVTEMGQEVTMRCQPILGHNTVFWYRQTMMQGLELLAYFRNRAPLDDSGMPKDRFSAEMPDATLATLKIQPSEPRDSAVYFCASGLDRVEHEAFFGQGTRLTVV.

This clone was seen more than once but under ten times. V and J are TRBV2 and TRBJ1-3; D possibly corresponds to TRBD1 (6 bases). The CDR3 runs to 13 residues. Germline CDR1 is SNHLY and CDR2 is FYNNEI. Trimming left V 10 bases short and J 0 bases short, with 10 bases between. The CDR3 loop is CATPGVSGNTIYF. CDR3 DNA: TGTGCCACTCCAGGGGTCTCTGGAAACACCATATATTTT. Filled out from reference TRBV2 and TRBJ1-3, the complete variable domain reads EPEVTQTPSHQVTQMGQEVILRCVPISNHLYFYWYRQILGQKVEFLVSFYNNEISEKSEIFDDQFSVERPDGSNFTLKIRSTKLEDSAMYFCATPGVSGNTIYFGEGSWLTVV.

This clone has a single count. V and J are TRBV2 and TRBJ1-2; a possible D gene is TRBD1 (5 bases). Between the trimmed V and J ends, which lost 6 bases and 6 bases, there was a span of 20 bases. The germline gives CDR1 SNHLY, CDR2 FYNNEI. The CDR3 contains 15 residues. The CDR3 region has the DNA TGTGCCAGCAGCCTATCTAAAGGGCAGGGTGATGGCTACACCTTC. It codes for CASSLSKGQGDGYTF.

The V and J genes are TRBV5-1 and TRBJ2-3, with a weak D call TRBD2 (5 bases). Trimming cost V 4 bases and J 3 bases, with 21 bases left between them. Germline V gene data show CDR1 as SGHRS and CDR2 as YFSETQ. The CDR3 length is 17 residues. The DNA for the CDR3 is TGCGCCAGCAGCCCGGGGATGGTACAGAAGAAAACAGATACGCAGTATTTT. Encoded protein: CASSPGMVQKKTDTQYF.

This clone was observed once. V is TRBV7-3 and J is TRBJ2-1, with 7 bases matching TRBD2. V gave up 7 bases and J gave up 7 bases; unmatched junction bases: 10. The CDR3 extends over 14 amino acids. Germline V gene sequence: CDR1 SGHTA, CDR2 FQGTGA. The chain's CDR3 is CASKKNSGGNEQFF. CDR3 nucleotides: TGTGCCAGCAAGAAAAACTCGGGGGGAAATGAGCAGTTCTTC.

V gene TRBV5-8 combines with J gene TRBJ1-4; no clear D. The CDR3 runs 14 residues. The V end lost 0 bases, the J end lost 4 bases, and 7 bases lay between the germline ends. Germline-derived CDR1 and CDR2 are SGHTS and YDEGEE. CDR3 in DNA: TGTGCCAGCAGCTTGGGTCAGATTAATGAAAAACTGTTTTTT. Amino acid sequence: CASSLGQINEKLFF.

V usage is TRBV7-6 and J usage is TRBJ1-2; TRBD1 agrees at 10 bases. Germline lookup yields CDR1 SGHVS and CDR2 FNYEAQ. The CDR3 totals 15 residues. V dropped 5 bases and J dropped 8; count of bases not matched to a gene: 11. CDR3 DNA sequence: TGTGCCAGCAGCCCGACCCCCGGGACAGGGGACGGCTACACCTTC. Its protein product is CASSPTPGTGDGYTF. The full variable domain, rest sourced from reference TRBV7-6 and TRBJ1-2, is GAGVSQSPRYKVTKRGQDVALRCDPISGHVSLYWYRQALGQGPEFLTYFNYEAQQDKSGLPNDRFSAERPEGSISTLTIQRTEQRDSAMYRCASSPTPGTGDGYTFGSGTRLTVV.

The rearrangement uses TRBV12-5 and TRBJ1-1; D is possibly TRBD1 (5 bases). Per germline, CDR1 LGHNT and CDR2 FRNRAP. This CDR3 region has 12 residues. The germline V and J ends were trimmed by 6 bases and 7 bases, with 12 bases remaining between them. The CDR3, as DNA: TGTGCTAGTGGCTTAGACAGCTATGAAGCTTTCTTT. Translation gives CASGLDSYEAFF.